This entry lists 23 T cell receptor beta chains sequenced from one sample in a study of blood T cell repertoires in COVID-19. The repertoire was sequenced with immunoSEQ multiplex PCR; TCRdb's copy has only in-frame clones and lacks some. The sample records about 120,000 clones, 85% being singletons. Sequencing was carried out using peripheral blood. These receptors all come from a man aged 60 to 69 with acute or convalescent COVID-19.

This clone occurred once. The chain couples TRBV28 to TRBJ1-1; tentatively, D is TRBD1 (6 bases). Trimming left V 2 bases short and J 1 base short, with 11 bases between. The V gene's germline CDR1 is MDHEN and CDR2 SYDVKM. CDR3 length: 15 amino acids. The CDR3 region is CASSLQGPANTEAFF. DNA of the CDR3: TGTGCCAGCAGTTTACAGGGGCCGGCGAACACTGAAGCTTTCTTT.

The chain employs TRBV14 and TRBJ2-3; D is possibly TRBD2 (5 bases). The CDR3 spans 14 residues. Trimming took 5 bases from V and 3 from J, leaving 12 bases between them. Germline CDR1 and CDR2: SGHDN and FVKESK. CDR3 loop: CASSSTGSTDTQYF. The CDR3 region has the DNA TGTGCCAGCAGCAGCACGGGGAGTACAGATACGCAGTATTTT.

This chain joins TRBV5-1 and TRBJ2-7; 8 bases are shared with TRBD1. V lost 4 bases to trimming and J lost 5 bases; unmatched junction nucleotides: 8. The CDR3 contains 14 residues. The germline V gene has CDR1 SGHRS and CDR2 YFSETQ. The CDR3 DNA follows: TGCGCCAGCAGCCCACAGGGGGTGGGAAACGAGCAGTACTTC. This translates into CASSPQGVGNEQYF.

This sequence joins TRBV28 and TRBJ2-3, with 7 bases matching TRBD1. V lost 6 bases, J lost 4 bases, and 7 bases stayed unmatched. The germline V gene has CDR1 MDHEN and CDR2 SYDVKM. The CDR3 consists of 14 residues. The CDR3 sequence is CASRPTGAADTQYF. The DNA of the CDR3 is TGTGCCAGCAGACCCACAGGGGCGGCAGATACGCAGTATTTT.

The J gene is TRBJ2-3, the V gene TRBV14; possible D gene TRBD2, 5 bases. Trimming cost V 3 bases and J 1 base, with 5 bases left between them. Per germline, CDR1 SGHDN and CDR2 FVKESK. The CDR3 has 13 residues. DNA for the CDR3: TGTGCCAGCAGCCACGGGGGCACAGATACGCAGTATTTT. This sequence encodes CASSHGGTDTQYF.

The CDR3 loop is CSVEVRQGKGTQYF. Here the CDR3 DNA reads TGCAGCGTTGAAGTTCGGCAGGGGAAAGGTACGCAGTATTTT. The V call is TRBV29-1, the J call TRBJ2-3, with D maybe TRBD1 (6 bases). Trimming pared 1 base from V and 8 bases from J, leaving 16 bases between. The CDR3 runs 14 residues. Germline CDR1 is SQVTM and CDR2 is ANQGSEA.

V is TRBV7-2 and J is TRBJ2-5, with 7 bases identical to TRBD1. CDR3 size: 13 residues. V was clipped by 7 bases and J by 5 bases; unmatched bases: 7. Germline lookup yields CDR1 SGHTA and CDR2 FQGNSA. This chain's CDR3 is CASNDRARETQYF. The CDR3 DNA is TGTGCCAGCAACGACAGGGCAAGGGAGACCCAGTACTTC.

The chain joins TRBV7-2 to TRBJ2-1, with 7 bases fitting TRBD1. The length of the CDR3 is 16 residues. Looked up from germline, CDR1 is SGHTA and CDR2 is FQGNSA. Unmatched junction bases numbered 2, after V lost 0 bases and J lost 0 bases. CDR3 protein: CASSLAWDSSYNEQFF. In DNA, the CDR3 is TGTGCCAGCAGCTTAGCGTGGGACAGCTCCTACAATGAGCAGTTCTTC.

This chain uses TRBV11-3 with TRBJ2-2, with D possibly TRBD2 on 5 matching bases. The germline gives CDR1 SGHNT, CDR2 YENEEA. V was pared by 5 bases and J by 3 bases, with 19 bases between. This CDR3 has 17 residues. CDR3 DNA: TGTGCCAGCAGCCCCATCTCCGGCGGGCCTTACACCGGGGAGCTGTTTTTT. This codes for CASSPISGGPYTGELFF.

This chain joins TRBV7-8 and TRBJ2-7; D is perhaps TRBD2 (6 bases). Germline V CDR1 and CDR2: SGHVS, FQNEAQ. CDR3 length equals 13 residues. With 4 bases removed from V and 5 bases from J, the gap between germline ends came to 12 bases. The DNA for the CDR3 is TGTGCCAGCAGCTCTGGAGGGCCCAACGAGCAGTACTTC. Translation: CASSSGGPNEQYF. The variable domain in full, with the rest retrieved from reference TRBV7-8 and TRBJ2-7, is GAGVSQSPRYKVAKRGQDVALRCDPISGHVSLFWYQQALGQGPEFLTYFQNEAQLDKSGLPSDRFFAERPEGSVSTLKIQRTQQEDSAVYLCASSSGGPNEQYFGPGTRLTVT.

The chain carries TRBV29-1 and TRBJ2-5; weak D call: TRBD1 (5 bases). CDR1 is SQVTM, CDR2 ANQGSEA, per germline. V was shortened by 4 bases and J by 4 bases, with 16 bases between the two germline ends. The CDR3 sequence is 14 residues long. The CDR3 region has the DNA TGCAGCGTTGTGTGGGGCGGCAGGCGAGAGACCCAGTACTTC. This gives the protein CSVVWGGRRETQYF. Full variable domain (missing parts from reference TRBV29-1 and TRBJ2-5): SAVISQKPSRDICQRGTSLTIQCQVDSQVTMMFWYRQQPGQSLTLIATANQGSEATYESGFVIDKFPISRPNLTFSTLTVSNMSPEDSSIYLCSVVWGGRRETQYFGPGTRLLVL.

This chain uses TRBV19 with TRBJ2-1, with 9 bases lining up with TRBD1. Germline CDR1 reads LNHDA; CDR2 reads SQIVND (reference sequence). The CDR3 contains 13 residues. Trimming took 9 bases from V and 4 from J; bases not matched to a gene: 4. CDR3 sequence reads: CASDRGGYNEQFF. CDR3 coding DNA: TGTGCCAGCGACAGGGGGGGGTACAATGAGCAGTTCTTC.

As regards this clone: The conserved final phenylalanine or tryptophan is absent from the CDR3, which likely points to a read error. The chain carries TRBV4-3 and TRBJ2-7, with 10 positions matching TRBD1. CDR3 size: 16 residues. The germline V gene encodes CDR1 LGHNA and CDR2 YSLEER. Trimming removed 1 base from V and 2 bases from J; junction bases left unmatched: 5. CDR3 residues: CASSQAGQGGTYEQYL. The CDR3 DNA reads as TGCGCCAGCAGCCAAGCCGGACAGGGGGGGACCTACGAGCAGTACCTC.

DNA of the CDR3: TGTGCCACCAGCAGAGGGGGGACAGCGAACACTGAAGCTTTCTTT. Translated: CATSRGGTANTEAFF. This chain links TRBV15 with TRBJ1-1; 7 bases line up with TRBD1. The CDR3 is made up of 15 amino acids. Germline CDR1 LNHNV, CDR2 YYDKDF (reference sequence). The V and J ends lost 1 base and 1 base, in that order; junction bases with no gene match: 3.

V is TRBV9 and J is TRBJ2-7; TRBD2 matches at 8 bases. The junction had 7 bases not matched to a gene; V was cut back by 5 bases and J by 3 bases. CDR3 length: 14 residues. Looked up from germline, CDR1 is SGDLS and CDR2 is YYNGEE. CDR3 DNA: TGTGCCAGCAGTGTGACCGGGACTAGCTACGAGCAGTACTTC. It encodes CASSVTGTSYEQYF.

The chain recombines TRBV5-1 with TRBJ2-7, with 10 bases lining up with TRBD1. The germline gives CDR1 SGHRS, CDR2 YFSETQ. Unmatched junction bases numbered 7, after V lost 4 bases and J lost 6 bases. The length of the CDR3 is 14 residues. The CDR3 region has the DNA TGCGCCAGCAGCATAGGGGACAGGGGTCCCGAGCAGTACTTC. This translates into CASSIGDRGPEQYF.

The gene calls are TRBV6-5 and TRBJ2-7; 11 bases are a match to TRBD2. CDR3 size: 14 residues. Germline lookup yields CDR1 MNHEY and CDR2 SVGAGI. Trimming removed 6 bases from V and 2 bases from J; junction bases left unmatched: 3. The CDR3, as DNA: TGTGCCAGCAGAGTAGCGGGAGGGCCCTACGAGCAGTACTTC. Amino acids: CASRVAGGPYEQYF.

The V call is TRBV25-1, the J call TRBJ2-3; 15 bases line up with TRBD2. The junction had 1 base not matched to a gene; V was cut back by 1 base and J by 5 bases. The germline V gene encodes CDR1 MGHDK and CDR2 SYGVNS. This CDR3 is built from 16 residues. This CDR3 is CASSEWTSGRVDTQYF. The DNA of the CDR3 is TGTGCCAGCAGTGAATGGACTAGCGGGAGGGTAGATACGCAGTATTTT.

The DNA of the CDR3 is TGTGCCAGCAGCCCCCACCGGTTAGGGGGAGGGCTTCTCGGTGATAGCTCCTACGAGCAGTACTTC. Its translation: CASSPHRLGGGLLGDSSYEQYF. The chain couples TRBV16 to TRBJ2-7; maybe TRBD2 (7 bases). This CDR3 is 22 amino acids long. V gave up 4 bases and J gave up 0 bases, with 34 bases separating them. The germline gives CDR1 KGHSY, CDR2 FQNENV.

This clone occurred many times. The chain is built from TRBV29-1 and TRBJ1-2; D unclear. CDR1 is SQVTM and CDR2 is ANQGSEA in the germline V gene. The length of the CDR3 is 14 residues. V lost 1 base and J lost 0, with 9 bases in between. DNA for the CDR3: TGCAGCGTTGAAGGCCCGGGTTCTAACTATGGCTACACCTTC. The encoded protein is CSVEGPGSNYGYTF.

V usage is TRBV7-9 and J usage is TRBJ2-7, with 14 bases identical to TRBD2. CDR1 SEHNR and CDR2 FQNEAQ come from the germline V gene (reference sequence). The CDR3 is 15 amino acids. V gave up 4 bases and J gave up 5 bases; unmatched junction bases: 4. Written as DNA, the CDR3 is TGTGCCAGCAGCTCGGGACTAGCGGGAGCGGACGAGCAGTACTTC. Amino acids: CASSSGLAGADEQYF.

The chain uses TRBV7-3 and TRBJ2-1, with 12 bases that match TRBD2. Germline assignment: CDR1 SGHTA and CDR2 FQGTGA. The CDR3 consists of 16 residues. V lost 5 bases to trimming and J lost 9 bases; unmatched junction nucleotides: 11. CDR3 sequence (DNA): TGTGCCAGCAGCCCAATGACTAGCGGGAGAAGGGGTGAGCAGTTCTTC. It is translated as CASSPMTSGRRGEQFF. The full variable domain, its missing parts supplied by reference TRBV7-3 and TRBJ2-1, is GAGVSQTPSNKVTEKGKYVELRCDPISGHTALYWYRQSLGQGPEFLIYFQGTGAADDSGLPNDRFFAVRPEGSVSTLKIQRTERGDSAVYLCASSPMTSGRRGEQFFGPGTRLTVL.

This clone was picked up one time. V is TRBV7-7 and J is TRBJ2-1; 12 bases map to TRBD2. Unmatched junction bases numbered 2, after V lost 4 bases and J lost 4 bases. This CDR3 comprises 15 residues. Germline loops: CDR1 SSHAT, CDR2 FNYEAQ (reference sequence). CDR3 amino acids: CASSSLAGGYNEQFF. DNA for the CDR3: TGTGCCAGCAGCTCACTAGCGGGAGGATACAATGAGCAGTTCTTC.